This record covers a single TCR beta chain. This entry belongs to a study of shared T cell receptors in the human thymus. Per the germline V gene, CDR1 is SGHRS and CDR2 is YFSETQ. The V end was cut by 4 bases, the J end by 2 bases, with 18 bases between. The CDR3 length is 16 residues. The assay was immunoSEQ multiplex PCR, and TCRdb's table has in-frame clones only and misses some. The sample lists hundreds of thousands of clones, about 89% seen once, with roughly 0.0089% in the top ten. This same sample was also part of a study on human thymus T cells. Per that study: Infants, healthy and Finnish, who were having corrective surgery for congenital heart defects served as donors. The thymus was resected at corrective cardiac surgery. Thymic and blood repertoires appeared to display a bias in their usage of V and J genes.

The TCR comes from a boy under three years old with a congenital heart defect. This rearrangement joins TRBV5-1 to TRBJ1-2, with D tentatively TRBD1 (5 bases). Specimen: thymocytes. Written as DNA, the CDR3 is TGCGCCAGCAGCCCCACGGCGGGGGGTCACAACTATGGCTACACCTTC. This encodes CASSPTAGGHNYGYTF.